This TCR beta chain was sequenced for a study of control samples from healthy donors and cancer patients. Method: immunoSEQ multiplex PCR; TCRdb's copy keeps in-frame clones and lacks some. In the table there are about 270,000 clones, over 75% of which are singletons. V lost 2 bases, J lost 4 bases, and 7 bases lay in between. Germline V gene data show CDR1 as SGHTS and CDR2 as YDEGEE. CDR3 length: 13 amino acids. The chain combines TRBV5-8 with TRBJ2-1; no firm D call. The sequence came from a woman in her fifties or sixties with lung cancer. Sequenced: PBMCs. The CDR3 DNA is TGTGCCAGCAGCTTAATAGCTTACAATGAGCAGTTCTTC. Protein: CASSLIAYNEQFF. Filled out from reference TRBV5-8 and TRBJ2-1, the complete variable domain reads EAGVTQSPTHLIKTRGQQATLRCSPISGHTSVYWYQQALGLGLQFLLWYDEGEERNRGNFPPRFSGRQFPNYSSELNVNALELEDSALYLCASSLIAYNEQFFGPGTRLTVL.